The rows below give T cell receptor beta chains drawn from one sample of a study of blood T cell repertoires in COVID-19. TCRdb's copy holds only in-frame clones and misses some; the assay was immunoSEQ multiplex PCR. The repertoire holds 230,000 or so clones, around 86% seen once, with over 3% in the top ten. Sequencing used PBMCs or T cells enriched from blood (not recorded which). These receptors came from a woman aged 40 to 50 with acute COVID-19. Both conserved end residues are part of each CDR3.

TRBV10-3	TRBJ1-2	CAISMDRGYGYTF
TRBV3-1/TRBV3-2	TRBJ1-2	CASSLWDRASYGYTF
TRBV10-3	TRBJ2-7	CAISYDRAGYEQYF
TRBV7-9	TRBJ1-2	CASSLWEGTGYNYGYTF
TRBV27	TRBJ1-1	CASSLSGGMNTEAFF
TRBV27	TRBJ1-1	CASSSLDRQAFF
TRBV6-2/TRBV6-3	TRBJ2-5	CASSLSHRETQYF
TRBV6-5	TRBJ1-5	CASSTRGQGAQPQHF
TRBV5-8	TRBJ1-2	CASSYNRALSYTF
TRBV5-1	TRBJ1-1	CASSLAGWNTEAFF
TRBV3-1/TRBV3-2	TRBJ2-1	CASSQELAGAYNEQFF
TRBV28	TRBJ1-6	CASRKTGQGDNSPLHF
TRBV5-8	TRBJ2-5	CASSLGLALETQYF
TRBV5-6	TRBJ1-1	CASSPDRGSTEAFF
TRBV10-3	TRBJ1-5	CAINEGQSNQPQHF
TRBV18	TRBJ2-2	CASSPLAGGIAGELFF
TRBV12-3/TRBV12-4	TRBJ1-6	CASQDRVGSPLHF
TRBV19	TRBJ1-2	CASSSWDSYYGYTF
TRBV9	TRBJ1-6	CASTRASSIYNSPLHF
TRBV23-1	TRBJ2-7	CASSRHRVFLPYEQYF
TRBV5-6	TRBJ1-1	CASSRGEDTEAFF
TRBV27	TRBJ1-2	CASSTHLQGGGYTF
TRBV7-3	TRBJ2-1	CASSFTGTGGLSEQFF
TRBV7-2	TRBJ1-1	CASSFPLGQGSNTEAFF
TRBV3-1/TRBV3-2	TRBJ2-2	CASSPLGTSGGPTGELFF
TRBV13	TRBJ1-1	CASSHSLLERGFF
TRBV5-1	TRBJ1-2	CASSPAGPEGYGYTF
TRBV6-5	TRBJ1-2	CASSYRRDSNYGYTF
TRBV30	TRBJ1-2	CAWGQDYGYTF
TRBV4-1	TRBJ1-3	CASSQPGQGKGGNTIYF
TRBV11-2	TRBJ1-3	CASSLRGYGNTIYF
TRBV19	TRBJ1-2	CASSIRDRGDYGYTF
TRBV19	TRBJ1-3	CASSIEASGGNTIYF
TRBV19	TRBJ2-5	CASSDQHASGGALETQYF
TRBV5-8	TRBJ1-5	CASSIRTGTLNQPQHF
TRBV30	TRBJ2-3	CAWSEHNSSTDTQYF
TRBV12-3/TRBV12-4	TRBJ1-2	CASMTTANYGYTF
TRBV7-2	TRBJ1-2	CASSRRDGQGYTF
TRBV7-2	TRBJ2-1	CASSFRWANEQFF
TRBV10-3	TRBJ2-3	CAISDGVAGGGDTQYF
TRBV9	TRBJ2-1	CASSVGGGGAYNEQFF
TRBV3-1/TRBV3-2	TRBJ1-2	CASSQERWLDGLNNYGYTF
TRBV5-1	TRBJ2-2	CASSLALGAAGELFF
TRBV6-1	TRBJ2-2	CASSEETSGRVTGELFF
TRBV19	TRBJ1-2	CASSPRQGRGYTF
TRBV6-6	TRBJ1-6	CASSRRQGEFANSPLHF
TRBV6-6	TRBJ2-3	CASWQPGGGTDTQYF
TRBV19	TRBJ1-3	CASSPRTAFSGNTIYF
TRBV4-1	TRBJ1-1	CASSQVDRGGLNTEAFF
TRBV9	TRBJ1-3	CASSPPGGNSGNTIYF
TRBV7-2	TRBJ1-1	CASSLADRWPGEAFF
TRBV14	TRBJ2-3	CASSQVPLAGGSDTQYF
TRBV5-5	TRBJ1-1	CASSWDPGGRAEAFF
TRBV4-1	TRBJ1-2	CASSPDIVYGYTF
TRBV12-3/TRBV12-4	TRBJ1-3	CASSFGDTIYF
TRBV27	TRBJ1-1	CASSLQGMNTEAFF
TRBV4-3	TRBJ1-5	CASSQGLDPRVQPQHF
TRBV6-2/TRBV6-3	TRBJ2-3	CASSPELETDTQYF
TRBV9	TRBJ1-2	CASSTRGDGYTF
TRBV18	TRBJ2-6	CASLKTKTGAGANVLTF